This TCR beta chain was identified during a study of T cell responses to AZD1222 COVID-19 vaccine. TCRdb's copy holds only in-frame clones and misses some; the assay was immunoSEQ multiplex PCR. The sample has more than 150,000 clones, 85% to 90% seen once. Overall study findings and caveats: Among those given AZD1222, only five or six were seropositive at baseline. The peak T cell response came first, and repertoires were sampled only after it. Spike-wide coverage was observed for vaccine-associated CD4 TCRs, with dominant responses at 160-218 and 743-854.

The analysis combined second doses at about 4 or about 12 weeks. Of note for this clone: Its specificity is unknown.

The V gene's germline CDR1 is LGHDT and CDR2 YNNKEL (reference sequence). The CDR3 spans 16 residues. Trimming left V 4 bases short and J 4 bases short, with 18 bases between. This rearrangement joins TRBV3-1 (or the pseudogene TRBV3-2) to TRBJ2-3, with a possible D match to TRBD2 (5 bases). The sequence came from an adult who received the AZD1222 COVID-19 vaccine. This specimen consisted of peripheral blood, obtained 28 days after the second AZD1222 dose. CDR3 in DNA: TGTGCCAGCAGCCGCGCAGCGGCCCAGGCGTCAGATACGCAGTATTTT. Its translation: CASSRAAAQASDTQYF.